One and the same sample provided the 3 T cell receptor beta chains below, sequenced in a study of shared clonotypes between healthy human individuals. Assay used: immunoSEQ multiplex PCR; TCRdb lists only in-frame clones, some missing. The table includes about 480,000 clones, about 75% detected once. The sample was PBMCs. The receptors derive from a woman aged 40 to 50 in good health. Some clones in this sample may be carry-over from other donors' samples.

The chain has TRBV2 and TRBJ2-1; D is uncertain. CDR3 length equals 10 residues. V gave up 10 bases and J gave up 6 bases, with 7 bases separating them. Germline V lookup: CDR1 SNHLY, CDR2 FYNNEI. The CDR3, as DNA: TGTGCCATTGTACTCAATGAGCAGTTCTTC. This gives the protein CAIVLNEQFF.

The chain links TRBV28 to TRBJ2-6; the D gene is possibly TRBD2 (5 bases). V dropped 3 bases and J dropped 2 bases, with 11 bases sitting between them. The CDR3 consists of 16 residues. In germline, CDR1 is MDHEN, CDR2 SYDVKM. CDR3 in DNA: TGTGCCAGCAGTTTGAATAGCGTGGCTGGGGCCAACGTCCTGACTTTC. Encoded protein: CASSLNSVAGANVLTF.

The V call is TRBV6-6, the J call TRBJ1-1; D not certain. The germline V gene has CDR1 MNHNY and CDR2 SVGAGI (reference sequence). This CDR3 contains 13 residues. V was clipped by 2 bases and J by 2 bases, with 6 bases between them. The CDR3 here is CASSYEPNTEAFF. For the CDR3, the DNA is TGTGCCAGCAGTTACGAGCCAAACACTGAAGCTTTCTTT.